Listed below are T cell receptor beta chains from one sample, sequenced in a study of blood T cell repertoires in COVID-19. TCRdb keeps only in-frame clones here, not all; method: immunoSEQ multiplex PCR. This table holds 250,000 to 350,000 clones, 87% found once. The sample was PBMCs or T cells enriched from blood (not recorded which). Receptors were obtained from a woman aged 40 to 50 who had recovered from COVID-19. Both conserved end residues are part of each CDR3. D genes are given only for firm matches. The listing skips clone size in some rows; elsewhere it reads once, few, many or a size class.

v_call,j_call,clone_size,d_call,cdr3_nt,cdr3_aa
TRBV12-3/TRBV12-4,TRBJ1-2,NA,NA,TGTGCCAGCAGGCCCGGCGGCCACTATGGCTACACCTTC,CASRPGGHYGYTF
TRBV18,TRBJ2-7,NA,TRBD2,TGTGCCAGCTCAACTCTGCCGCCCAGCGGGAGCTCCTACGAGCAGTACTTC,CASSTLPPSGSSYEQYF
TRBV18,TRBJ1-3,NA,TRBD1,TGTGCCAGCTCACCCGGGACAGCCTCTGGAAACACCATATATTTT,CASSPGTASGNTIYF
TRBV13,TRBJ1-3,NA,TRBD1,TGTGCCAGCAGCTTAACCGTTGGACAGGGTACTGGAAACACCATATATTTT,CASSLTVGQGTGNTIYF
TRBV10-3,TRBJ2-4,NA,TRBD1,TGTGCCATCAGTGAGTCGGGGACAGGAGGGTTAGCCAAAAACATTCAGTACTTC,CAISESGTGGLAKNIQYF
TRBV7-3,TRBJ2-1,NA,NA,TGTGCCAGCAGCCATGGGGCGAATGAGCAGTTCTTC,CASSHGANEQFF
TRBV9,TRBJ2-1,NA,TRBD2,TGTGCCAGCAGCCCCCGGACTAGCGGGAAAGGAGGCAATGAGCAGTTCTTC,CASSPRTSGKGGNEQFF
TRBV13,TRBJ2-7,NA,NA,TGTGCCAGCAGCCTTACGCTATCCTACGAGCAGTACTTC,CASSLTLSYEQYF
TRBV6-2/TRBV6-3,TRBJ1-5,few,NA,TGTGCCAGCAGTCCCCGACAGGTCAATCCCCAGCATTTT,CASSPRQVNPQHF
TRBV18,TRBJ1-1,NA,NA,TGTGCCAGCTCACCCTGGGGAGCGAACACTGAAGCTTTCTTT,CASSPWGANTEAFF
TRBV28,TRBJ1-1,NA,NA,TGTGCCAGCAGTCCAACAGACACTGAAGCTTTCTTT,CASSPTDTEAFF
TRBV9,TRBJ2-1,NA,NA,TGTGCCAGCAGCGTAGAACTATACAATGAGCAGTTCTTC,CASSVELYNEQFF
TRBV7-9,TRBJ1-5,NA,NA,TGTGCCAGCAGCGCCGGGGGAGCTGGCAATCAGCCCCAGCATTTT,CASSAGGAGNQPQHF
TRBV20-1,TRBJ2-3,NA,NA,TGCAGTGCTAGAGCCCTAGATACGCAGTATTTT,CSARALDTQYF
TRBV19,TRBJ1-5,NA,TRBD1,TGTGCCAGTAGTAAACCTGACCGGACAGGGGGCAATCAGCCCCAGCATTTT,CASSKPDRTGGNQPQHF
TRBV2,TRBJ1-4,NA,NA,TGTGCCAGCAGTGAAGCGGGAGGAGCAACTAATGAAAAACTGTTTTTT,CASSEAGGATNEKLFF
TRBV4-3,TRBJ2-1,NA,TRBD1,TGCGCCAGCAGCCAAGATGGGGGACAGGGACGGAAGAGAGTCTACAATGAGCAGTTCTTC,CASSQDGGQGRKRVYNEQFF
TRBV2,TRBJ2-7,NA,TRBD1,TGTGCCAGCAGTGCAGCCGGGACAGGTAAATACGAGCAGTACTTC,CASSAAGTGKYEQYF
TRBV28,TRBJ1-2,once,NA,TGTGCCAGCAGTATGCAGGGGTTGGGCTACACCTTC,CASSMQGLGYTF
TRBV28,TRBJ2-7,NA,NA,TGTGCCAGCAGTCCCTCGGGGACCCAGGGGGGATTCTACGAGCAGTACTTC,CASSPSGTQGGFYEQYF
TRBV5-4,TRBJ2-5,NA,TRBD2,TGTGCCAGCAGCTTTGCGGGGGTAGAGACCCAGTACTTC,CASSFAGVETQYF
TRBV19,TRBJ2-3,NA,NA,TGTGCCAGTAGTATCTTTCTGTTTTCTAGCACAGATACGCAGTATTTT,CASSIFLFSSTDTQYF
TRBV19,TRBJ2-7,NA,TRBD2,TGTGCCAGTAGTAAGAGGACTAGCGGGACTAGCTCCTACGAGCAGTACTTC,CASSKRTSGTSSYEQYF
TRBV28,TRBJ2-4,few,TRBD2,TGTGCCAGCAGTGGCGGGGGGGCAGCCAAAAACATTCAGTACTTC,CASSGGGAAKNIQYF
TRBV6-2/TRBV6-3,TRBJ2-3,NA,NA,TGTGCCAGCAGCCCCCCCCTCGAGGGCACAGATACGCAGTATTTT,CASSPPLEGTDTQYF
TRBV7-2,TRBJ2-1,NA,TRBD1,TGTGCCAGCAGCTACCCGGGACAGTACAATGAGCAGTTCTTC,CASSYPGQYNEQFF
TRBV7-2,TRBJ2-1,NA,NA,TGTGCCAGCAGCCTAGCCGGGGGACTAGGGGGCCACAATGAGCAGTTCTTC,CASSLAGGLGGHNEQFF
TRBV30,TRBJ2-2,NA,NA,TGTGCCTGTCGACCGGGAATTAACACCGGGGAGCTGTTTTTT,CACRPGINTGELFF
TRBV19,TRBJ2-3,once,NA,TGTGCCAGTAGTATAGTCGGCGGGAACACAGATACGCAGTATTTT,CASSIVGGNTDTQYF
TRBV5-1,TRBJ1-5,NA,NA,TGCGCCAGCAGCTTCGGAGGGGCGAGCAATCAGCCCCAGCATTTT,CASSFGGASNQPQHF
TRBV7-3,TRBJ2-1,NA,TRBD1,TGTGCCAGCAGCTTGGGACAGGGGGGATCTCGGTTCTTC,CASSLGQGGSRFF
TRBV2,TRBJ2-1,NA,NA,TGTGCCAGCAGGGACGTAGCGGATGAGCAGTTCTTC,CASRDVADEQFF
TRBV5-1,TRBJ2-3,NA,NA,TGCGCCAGCAGTTCTGGAGCCACAGATACGCAGTATTTT,CASSSGATDTQYF
TRBV7-2,TRBJ2-3,NA,NA,TGTGCCAGCAGCCCTACTCCGTCGGGGGGCACAGATACGCAGTATTTT,CASSPTPSGGTDTQYF